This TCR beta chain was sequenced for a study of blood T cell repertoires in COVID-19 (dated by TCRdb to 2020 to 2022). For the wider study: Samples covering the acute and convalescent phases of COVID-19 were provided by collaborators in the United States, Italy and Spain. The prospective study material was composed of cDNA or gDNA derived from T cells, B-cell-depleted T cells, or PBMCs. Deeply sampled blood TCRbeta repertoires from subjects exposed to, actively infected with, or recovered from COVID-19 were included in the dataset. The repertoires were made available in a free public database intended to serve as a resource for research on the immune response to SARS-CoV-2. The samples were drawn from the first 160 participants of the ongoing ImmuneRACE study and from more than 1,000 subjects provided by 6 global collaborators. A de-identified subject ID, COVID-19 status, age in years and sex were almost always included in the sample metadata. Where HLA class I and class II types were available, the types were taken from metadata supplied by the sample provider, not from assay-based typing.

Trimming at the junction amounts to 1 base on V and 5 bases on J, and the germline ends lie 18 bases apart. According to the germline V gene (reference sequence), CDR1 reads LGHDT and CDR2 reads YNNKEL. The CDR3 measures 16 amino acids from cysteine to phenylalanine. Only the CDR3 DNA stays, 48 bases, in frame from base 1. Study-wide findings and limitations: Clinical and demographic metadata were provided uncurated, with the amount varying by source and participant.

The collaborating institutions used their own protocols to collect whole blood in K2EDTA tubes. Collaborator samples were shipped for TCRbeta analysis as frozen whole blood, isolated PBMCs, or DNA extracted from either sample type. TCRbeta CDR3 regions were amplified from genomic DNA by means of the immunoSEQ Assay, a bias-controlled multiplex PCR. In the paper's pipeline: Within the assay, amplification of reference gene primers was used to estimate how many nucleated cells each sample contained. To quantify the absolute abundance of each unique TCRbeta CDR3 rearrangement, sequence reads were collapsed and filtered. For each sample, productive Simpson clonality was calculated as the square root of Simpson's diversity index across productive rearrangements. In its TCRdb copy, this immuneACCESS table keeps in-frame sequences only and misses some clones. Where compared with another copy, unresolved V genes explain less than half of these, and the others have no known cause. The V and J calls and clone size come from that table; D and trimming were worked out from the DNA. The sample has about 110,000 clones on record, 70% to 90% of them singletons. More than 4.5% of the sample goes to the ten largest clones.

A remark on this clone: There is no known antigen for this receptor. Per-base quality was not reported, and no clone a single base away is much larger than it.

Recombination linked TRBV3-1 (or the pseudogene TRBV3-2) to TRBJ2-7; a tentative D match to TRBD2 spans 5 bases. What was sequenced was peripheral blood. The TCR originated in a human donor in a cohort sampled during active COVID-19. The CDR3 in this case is CASSQASGSRLHEQYF. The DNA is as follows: TGTGCCAGCAGCCAAGCCTCGGGGAGCCGACTGCACGAGCAGTACTTC.